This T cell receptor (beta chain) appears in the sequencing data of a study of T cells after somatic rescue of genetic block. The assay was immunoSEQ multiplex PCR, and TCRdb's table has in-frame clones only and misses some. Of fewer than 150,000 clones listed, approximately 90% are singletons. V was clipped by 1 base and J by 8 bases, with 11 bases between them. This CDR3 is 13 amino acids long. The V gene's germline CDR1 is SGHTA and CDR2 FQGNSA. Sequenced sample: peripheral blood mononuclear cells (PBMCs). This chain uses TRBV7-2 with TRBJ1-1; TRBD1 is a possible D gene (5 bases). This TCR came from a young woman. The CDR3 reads CASSLVGEVEAFF. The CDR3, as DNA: TGTGCCAGCAGCTTAGTAGGGGAGGTCGAAGCTTTCTTT.